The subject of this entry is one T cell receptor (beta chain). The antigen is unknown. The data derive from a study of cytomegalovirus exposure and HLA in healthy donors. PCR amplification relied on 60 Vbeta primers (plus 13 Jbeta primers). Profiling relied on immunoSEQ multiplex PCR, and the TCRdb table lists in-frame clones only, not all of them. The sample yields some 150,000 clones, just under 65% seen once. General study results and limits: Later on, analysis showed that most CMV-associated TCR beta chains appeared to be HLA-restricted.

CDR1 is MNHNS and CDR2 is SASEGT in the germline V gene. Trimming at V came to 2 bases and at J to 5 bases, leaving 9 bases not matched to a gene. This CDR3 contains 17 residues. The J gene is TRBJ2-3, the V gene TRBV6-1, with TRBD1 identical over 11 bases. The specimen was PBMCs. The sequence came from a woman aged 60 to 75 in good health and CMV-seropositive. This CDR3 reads CASSEWTGGEIGDTQYF. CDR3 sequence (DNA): TGTGCCAGCAGTGAATGGACAGGGGGCGAAATCGGAGATACGCAGTATTTT.